This T cell receptor beta chain was captured by sequencing in a study of T cell changes during pregnancy in multiple sclerosis. This CDR3 is 13 amino acids long. Trimming took off 4 bases at V and 8 bases at J, with 12 bases between the two ends. Per germline, CDR1 MNHEY and CDR2 SMNVEV (reference sequence). Assay used: immunoSEQ multiplex PCR; TCRdb lists only in-frame clones, some missing. The data hold tens of thousands of clones, with around 90% observed a single time. The specimen was CD4+ T cells from peripheral blood mononuclear cells, collected in the second trimester of pregnancy. This clonotype was sampled from a female donor in good health, enrolled as a control in a pregnancy study. The V call is TRBV27, the J call TRBJ2-1; D perhaps matches TRBD1 (6 bases). The CDR3 region is CASSYIQGDEQFF. CDR3 nucleotides: TGTGCCAGCAGTTATATACAGGGCGATGAGCAGTTCTTC.